This T cell receptor (beta chain) was captured by sequencing in a study of blood T cell repertoires in COVID-19. Study summary: Italy, Spain and the United States were the sources of the convalescent and acute COVID-19 samples.

Only in-frame clones appear in the TCRdb table, and some are missing; sequencing was by immunoSEQ multiplex PCR. This sample has over 55,000 clones, with about 80% found just once. Trimming cost V 4 bases and J 0 bases; bases outside gene matches: 5. Germline assignment: CDR1 LGHDT and CDR2 YNNKEL (reference sequence). CDR3 length equals 16 residues. The J gene is TRBJ1-3, the V gene TRBV3-1 (or the pseudogene TRBV3-2), with 8 bases identical to TRBD1. This clonotype originated in a man older than 75 with COVID-19, enrolled during active disease. Sequencing used peripheral blood. CDR3 DNA: TGTGCCAGCAGCCGCTCAGGGGGCCGCTCTGGAAACACCATATATTTT. It yields the protein CASSRSGGRSGNTIYF.